This TCR beta chain was captured by sequencing in a study of T-cell memory formation after mild COVID-19. Study-wide context: Clusters were largely donor specific.

TCR alpha and TCR beta cDNA libraries carrying sample barcodes and UMIs were produced by 5'RACE using constant-segment primers. TCRdb used MiXCR to reprocess the 5' RACE reads, holding one entry per CDR3 protein. The data show about 340,000 distinct CDR3 sequences, with about 15% seen just once and around a fifth held by the top ten. To note about this clonotype: The antigen is not known.

General study points: Later expanders leaned CD4+, whereas clones that contracted between day 15 and 85 were balanced CD4/CD8.

Trimming took 5 bases from V and 1 from J, leaving 12 bases between them. There are 14 residues in the CDR3. Germline V CDR1 and CDR2: LNHDA, SQIVND (reference sequence). The genes are TRBV19 and TRBJ2-7; D is possibly TRBD2 (6 bases). The sequencing sample was made of PBMCs or a T cell subset sorted from them (not recorded which). The receptor's source is a man between 18 and 29 years old who had mild COVID-19 (a few samples of this study predate the infection). Cell type and time point are not known. CDR3 residues: CASSRPGTSYEQYF. The DNA of the CDR3 is TGTGCCAGTAGTCGACCCGGGACTTCCTACGAGCAGTACTTC.